Only a few counts were recorded for the clone carrying this TCR beta chain. Its antigen remains unidentified. Given the absence of the conserved phenylalanine or tryptophan at the CDR3 end, a read error is likely. The entry originates in a study of regulatory T cells in long-lasting Graves disease. Whole-study findings and limits: In persistent patients, shared public clonotypes (around 2,600) outnumbered those in new patients (approximately 970).

Sample time point: newly diagnosed GD, antithyroid drugs for less than 3 months. Preparation of the TCR library used RNA extracted from PBMCs. The patient group derived from an endocrinology department in Xi'an, China. The authors drew approximately 9 milliliters of peripheral blood into EDTA tubes. Relying on iRepertoire HTBI primers and Arm-PCR of CDR3 regions, the team built TCR beta libraries. One entry per CDR3 protein, called by TCRdb with MiXCR from the multiplex PCR reads. The table records roughly 420,000 distinct CDR3 sequences, less than 15% of them present only once. The CDR3 is made up of 14 amino acids. The V end lost 3 bases, the J end lost 3 bases, and 10 bases lay between the germline ends. Germline V lookup: CDR1 MNHEY, CDR2 SMNVEV (reference sequence). This same sample was also taken into another study, of T cells in Graves' hyperthyroidism and ophthalmopathy. Per that paper: The primer set for the first-round RT-PCR of the TCR CDR3 was HTBI.

Sample: peripheral blood mononuclear cells (PBMCs), taken at new diagnosis, from a patient treated with antithyroid drugs. This sequence joins TRBV27 and TRBJ2-3, with D possibly being TRBD2 (5 bases). This receptor was taken from a woman aged 45-65 years with Graves disease. The CDR3 is CASSFYQRTDTQYL. The CDR3 nucleotides read TGTGCCAGCAGTTTTTATCAGCGGACAGATACGCAGTATCTT.